The 15 T cell receptor beta chains given below trace back to one sample, sequenced in a study of blood T cell repertoires in COVID-19. The table came from immunoSEQ multiplex PCR; TCRdb's copy has only in-frame clones and leaves some out. The sample has about 220,000 clones, around 82% seen once. Sequencing was done on a sample of PBMCs or T cells enriched from blood (not recorded which). The receptor source for this set is a woman aged 50 to 60 who had been exposed to COVID-19.

The chain links TRBV7-9 to TRBJ2-7, with 10 nucleotides matching TRBD1. This CDR3 has 16 residues. Losses at the gene ends were 1 base for V and 5 bases for J; bases not matched to a gene: 8. The germline CDR1 and CDR2 sequences are SEHNR and FQNEAQ (reference sequence). This CDR3 is CASSLVGGTGAHEQYF. The CDR3 DNA is TGTGCCAGCAGCTTAGTTGGAGGGACAGGGGCCCACGAGCAGTACTTC.

The chain has TRBV6-2 or TRBV6-3 and TRBJ2-7; D perhaps matches TRBD1 (5 bases). Germline V lookup: CDR1 MNHEY, CDR2 SVGEGT. The CDR3 consists of 14 residues. Trimming shortened V by 5 bases and J by 3 bases, and 14 bases separated the two germline ends. The CDR3 protein is CASSPAGLGYEQYF. For the CDR3, the DNA is TGTGCCAGCAGTCCCGCAGGGTTAGGCTACGAGCAGTACTTC.

This clone was detected once. The chain carries TRBV6-5 and TRBJ1-2, with a possible D match to TRBD1 (5 bases). The CDR3 has 13 amino acids. Trimming took 4 bases from V and 4 from J, leaving 10 bases between them. Germline V CDR1 and CDR2: MNHEY, SVGAGI. CDR3: CASSLGVLYGYTF. Here the CDR3 DNA reads TGTGCCAGCAGTTTAGGGGTCCTCTATGGCTACACCTTC.

This chain links TRBV18 with TRBJ1-6, with a weak D call TRBD1 (6 bases). Per the germline V gene, CDR1 is KGHSH and CDR2 is LQKENI. CDR3 length equals 16 residues. Between the trimmed V and J ends, which lost 3 bases and 1 base, there was a span of 10 bases. The DNA of the CDR3 is TGTGCCAGCTCACCGGGACATCAGTCCTATAATTCACCCCTCCACTTT. This codes for CASSPGHQSYNSPLHF. Drawing the rest from reference TRBV18 and TRBJ1-6, the complete variable domain is NAGVMQNPRHLVRRRGQEARLRCSPMKGHSHVYWYRQLPEEGLKFMVYLQKENIIDESGMPKERFSAEFPKEGPSILRIQQVVRGDSAAYFCASSPGHQSYNSPLHFGNGTRLTVT.

V usage is TRBV7-2 and J usage is TRBJ1-2, with 8 bases aligning to TRBD1. Trimming cost V 5 bases and J 4 bases; bases outside gene matches: 9. The CDR3 totals 15 residues. In germline, CDR1 is SGHTA, CDR2 FQGNSA. The CDR3 DNA reads as TGTGCCAGCAGCGTCTCACAGGGGGAGGGCTATGGCTACACCTTC. Protein product: CASSVSQGEGYGYTF. The full variable domain, with the rest looked up from reference TRBV7-2 and TRBJ1-2, is GAGVSQSPSNKVTEKGKDVELRCDPISGHTALYWYRQSLGQGLEFLIYFQGNSAPDKSGLPSDRFSAERTGGSVSTLTIQRTQQEDSAVYLCASSVSQGEGYGYTFGSGTRLTVV.

The rearrangement joins TRBV19 to TRBJ2-2; no definite D call. The CDR3 is 14 amino acids. Germline V gives CDR1 LNHDA, CDR2 SQIVND (reference sequence). Trimming cost V 3 bases and J 5 bases, with 10 bases left between them. CDR3 region: CASSISAITGELFF. CDR3 sequence (DNA): TGTGCCAGTAGTATTTCAGCGATTACCGGGGAGCTGTTTTTT.

This sequence joins TRBV28 and TRBJ1-1, with a tentative D call TRBD1 (5 bases). Germline values: CDR1 MDHEN, CDR2 SYDVKM. V lost 6 bases, J lost 8 bases, and 19 bases lay in between. CDR3 length: 14 amino acids. CDR3 bases: TGTGCCAGCAGATCGGGACTGTACACTGGGGAAGCTTTCTTT. Translated, it gives CASRSGLYTGEAFF. The full variable domain, rest sourced from reference TRBV28 and TRBJ1-1, is DVKVTQSSRYLVKRTGEKVFLECVQDMDHENMFWYRQDPGLGLRLIYFSYDVKMKEKGDIPEGYSVSREKKERFSLILESASTNQTSMYLCASRSGLYTGEAFFGQGTRLTVV.

The chain couples TRBV12-5 to TRBJ2-2; possible D gene TRBD2, 5 bases. Trimming took off 5 bases at V and 5 bases at J, with 15 bases between the two ends. The germline CDR1 and CDR2 sequences are LGHNT and FRNRAP. There are 15 residues in the CDR3. CDR3 coding DNA: TGTGCTAGTGGTCGACCCGGGGTTAGAACCGGGGAGCTGTTTTTT. Its translation is CASGRPGVRTGELFF. The full variable domain, rest sourced from reference TRBV12-5 and TRBJ2-2, is DARVTQTPRHKVTEMGQEVTMRCQPILGHNTVFWYRQTMMQGLELLAYFRNRAPLDDSGMPKDRFSAEMPDATLATLKIQPSEPRDSAVYFCASGRPGVRTGELFFGEGSRLTVL.

V is TRBV15 and J is TRBJ2-1; TRBD2 matches at 10 bases. The CDR3 extends over 14 amino acids. V lost 5 bases and J lost 7; bases outside the gene matches: 5. The germline gives CDR1 LNHNV, CDR2 YYDKDF (reference sequence). The DNA for the CDR3 is TGTGCCACCAGCCGTCGGACTAGCGGAAATGAGCAGTTCTTC. This encodes CATSRRTSGNEQFF.

The rearrangement links TRBV19 to TRBJ1-4, with 9 bases that match TRBD1. The germline V gene has CDR1 LNHDA and CDR2 SQIVND (reference sequence). This CDR3 has 14 amino acids. The V gene end was trimmed by 6 bases and the J gene end by 5 bases; junction bases not matched to a gene: 4. The CDR3 coding sequence is TGTGCCAGTAGAAGACAGGGGGTAAATGAAAAACTGTTTTTT. It is translated as CASRRQGVNEKLFF.

The chain employs TRBV6-5 and TRBJ2-6; D gene unclear. This CDR3 region has 13 residues. V lost 6 bases to trimming and J lost 1 base, with 4 bases between them. From germline, CDR1 is MNHEY and CDR2 SVGAGI. The CDR3 region has the DNA TGTGCCAGCAGGCTATCTGGGGCCAACGTCCTGACTTTC. It codes for CASRLSGANVLTF.

The gene calls are TRBV6-1 and TRBJ1-5; D may be TRBD1 (6 bases). V was trimmed by 2 bases and J by 13 bases, leaving 15 bases between them. The CDR3 has 13 amino acids. CDR1 MNHNS and CDR2 SASEGT come from the germline V gene. CDR3 sequence (DNA): TGTGCCAGCAGTGAAAGTAGGCAGGGGAATCAGCATTTT. It encodes CASSESRQGNQHF.

This chain uses TRBV5-8 with TRBJ1-5, with D hard to call. CDR3 length equals 16 residues. The germline V and J ends were trimmed by 1 base and 0 bases, with 11 bases remaining between them. Germline CDR1 reads SGHTS; CDR2 reads YDEGEE. In DNA, the CDR3 is TGTGCCAGCAGCTTGAACAGCGGGTATAGCAATCAGCCCCAGCATTTT. It is translated as CASSLNSGYSNQPQHF.

In this sample, this clone turned up a few times. The chain is built from TRBV29-1 and TRBJ2-7, with a weak D call TRBD2 (6 bases). This CDR3 region has 14 residues. Germline loops: CDR1 SQVTM, CDR2 ANQGSEA. Between the trimmed V and J ends, which lost 5 bases and 5 bases, there was a span of 19 bases. In nucleotides, the CDR3 is TGCAGCGTTAACTTCGGGACTCCTGGGAACGAGCAGTACTTC. Translation gives CSVNFGTPGNEQYF.

This chain joins TRBV15 and TRBJ1-1, with D perhaps TRBD1 (5 bases). Trimming took 3 bases from V and 5 from J, leaving 13 bases between them. Germline V gene lookup returns CDR1 LNHNV and CDR2 YYDKDF (reference sequence). The CDR3 has 14 residues. The CDR3 region is CATSSYRGRTEAFF. The CDR3 DNA sequence: TGTGCCACCAGCAGCTATCGGGGGAGGACTGAAGCTTTCTTT. Looking up the rest from reference TRBV15 and TRBJ1-1 gives the full variable domain: DAMVIQNPRYQVTQFGKPVTLSCSQTLNHNVMYWYQQKSSQAPKLLFHYYDKDFNNEADTPDNFQSRRPNTSFCFLDIRSPGLGDTAMYLCATSSYRGRTEAFFGQGTRLTVV.